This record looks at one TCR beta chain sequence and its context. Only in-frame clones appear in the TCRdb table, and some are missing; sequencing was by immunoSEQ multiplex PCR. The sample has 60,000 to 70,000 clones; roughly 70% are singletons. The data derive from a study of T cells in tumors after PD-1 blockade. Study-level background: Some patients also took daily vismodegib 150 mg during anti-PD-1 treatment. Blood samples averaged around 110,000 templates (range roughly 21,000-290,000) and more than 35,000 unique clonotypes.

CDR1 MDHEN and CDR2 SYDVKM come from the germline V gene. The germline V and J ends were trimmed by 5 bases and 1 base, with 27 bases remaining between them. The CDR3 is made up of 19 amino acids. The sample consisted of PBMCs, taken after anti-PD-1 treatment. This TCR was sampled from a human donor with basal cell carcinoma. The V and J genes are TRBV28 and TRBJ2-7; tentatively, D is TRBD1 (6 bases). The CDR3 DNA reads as TGTGCCAGCAGTGGATTCCTGACGATAGGGGGAATGGATTCCTACGAGCAGTACTTC. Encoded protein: CASSGFLTIGGMDSYEQYF.